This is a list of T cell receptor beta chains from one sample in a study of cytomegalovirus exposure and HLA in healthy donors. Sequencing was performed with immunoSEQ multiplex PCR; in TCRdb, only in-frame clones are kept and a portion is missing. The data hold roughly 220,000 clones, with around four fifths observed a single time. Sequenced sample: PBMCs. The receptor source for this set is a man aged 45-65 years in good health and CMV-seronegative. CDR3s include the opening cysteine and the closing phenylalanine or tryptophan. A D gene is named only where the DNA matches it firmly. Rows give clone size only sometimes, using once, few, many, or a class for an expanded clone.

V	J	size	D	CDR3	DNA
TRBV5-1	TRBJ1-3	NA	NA	CASSLEPHGNSGNTIYF	TGCGCCAGCAGCTTGGAGCCCCACGGGAACTCTGGAAACACCATATATTTT
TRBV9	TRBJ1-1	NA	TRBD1	CASSARQGVTEAFF	TGTGCCAGCAGCGCGAGACAGGGGGTCACTGAAGCTTTCTTT
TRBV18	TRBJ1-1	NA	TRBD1	CASSPRGQGTEAFF	TGTGCCAGCTCACCCCGAGGACAGGGTACTGAAGCTTTCTTT
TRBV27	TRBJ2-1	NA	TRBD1	CASSLPGQVSSYNEQFF	TGTGCCAGCAGTTTACCCGGACAGGTGAGCTCCTACAATGAGCAGTTCTTC
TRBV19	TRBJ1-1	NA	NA	CATRPGRGHTEAFF	TGTGCCACCCGCCCAGGTAGGGGTCACACTGAAGCTTTCTTT
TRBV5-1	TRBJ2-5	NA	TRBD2	CASSRGTSGIETQYF	TGCGCCAGCAGCCGTGGGACTAGCGGGATCGAGACCCAGTACTTC
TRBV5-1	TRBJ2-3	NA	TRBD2	CASSLGTNQRTDTQYF	TGCGCCAGCAGCCTAGGGACTAATCAAAGGACAGATACGCAGTATTTT
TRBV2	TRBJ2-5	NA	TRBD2	CASGRDAGGLWTQYF	TGTGCCAGCGGACGTGACGCGGGAGGCCTATGGACCCAGTACTTC
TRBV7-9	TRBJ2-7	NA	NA	CASSPSRTVSYEQYF	TGTGCCAGCAGCCCTTCGAGGACAGTCTCCTACGAGCAGTACTTC
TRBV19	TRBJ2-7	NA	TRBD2	CATGLAATSSYEQYF	TGTGCCACGGGACTAGCGGCCACGAGCTCCTACGAGCAGTACTTC
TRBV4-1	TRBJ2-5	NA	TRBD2	CASSQVELAGGETQYF	TGCGCCAGCAGCCAAGTGGAACTAGCGGGAGGAGAGACCCAGTACTTC
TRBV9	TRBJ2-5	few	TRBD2	CASSVDFSGSFRETQYF	TGTGCCAGCAGCGTAGATTTTAGCGGGAGTTTTCGAGAGACCCAGTACTTC
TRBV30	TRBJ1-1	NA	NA	CASTGMRTEAFF	TGTGCCTCCACAGGGATGAGGACTGAAGCTTTCTTT
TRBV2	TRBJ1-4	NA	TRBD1	CASSPGTSGGLGKLFF	TGTGCCAGCAGTCCCGGCACATCAGGGGGTTTGGGAAAACTGTTTTTT
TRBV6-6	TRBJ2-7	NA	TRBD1	CASSWDRGYYEQYF	TGTGCCAGCAGCTGGGACAGGGGTTACTACGAGCAGTACTTC
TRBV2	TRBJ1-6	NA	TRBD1	CASKGTGKSLHF	TGTGCCAGCAAAGGGACAGGGAAATCCCTCCACTTT
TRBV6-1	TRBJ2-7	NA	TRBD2	CASILMTSSTYEQYF	TGTGCCAGCATTCTCATGACTAGCAGCACCTACGAGCAGTACTTC
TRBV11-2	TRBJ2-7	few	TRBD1	CASSLVGTASYEQYF	TGTGCCAGCAGCTTAGTGGGGACAGCCTCCTACGAGCAGTACTTC
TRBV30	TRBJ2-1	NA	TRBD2	CAWDPGLAGGISYNEQFF	TGTGCCTGGGATCCAGGACTAGCGGGAGGGATATCCTACAATGAGCAGTTCTTC
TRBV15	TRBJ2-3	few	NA	CATSRFLQGTDTQYF	TGTGCCACCAGCAGATTCCTCCAGGGAACGGATACGCAGTATTTT
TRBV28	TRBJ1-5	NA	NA	CASSLGKGSQPQHF	TGTGCCAGCAGTTTAGGGAAAGGGAGTCAGCCCCAGCATTTT
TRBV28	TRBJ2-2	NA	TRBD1	CASSEDRAGTGELFF	TGTGCCAGCAGTGAGGACAGGGCGGGGACCGGGGAGCTGTTTTTT
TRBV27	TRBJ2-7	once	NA	CASSPRQFYEQYF	TGTGCCAGCAGTCCCAGACAGTTTTACGAGCAGTACTTC
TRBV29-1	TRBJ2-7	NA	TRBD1	CSVGQGAYEQYF	TGCAGCGTTGGACAGGGGGCCTACGAGCAGTACTTC
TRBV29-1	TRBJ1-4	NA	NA	CSVAGRGNEKLFF	TGCAGCGTTGCGGGGCGGGGGAATGAAAAACTGTTTTTT
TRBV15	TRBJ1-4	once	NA	CATSRDRGSEKLFF	TGTGCCACCAGCAGAGATCGGGGAAGTGAAAAACTGTTTTTT
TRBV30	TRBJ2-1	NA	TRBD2	CAWTRGLAGVNEQFF	TGTGCCTGGACGAGGGGACTAGCGGGCGTCAATGAGCAGTTCTTC
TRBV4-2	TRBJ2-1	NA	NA	CASSQGYWWGVQFF	TGTGCCAGCAGCCAAGGCTATTGGTGGGGGGTGCAGTTCTTC
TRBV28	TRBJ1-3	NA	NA	CASSTYYVTLNTIYF	TGTGCCAGCAGCACCTATTACGTCACCCTAAACACCATATATTTT
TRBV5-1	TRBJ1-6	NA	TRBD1	CASSGGDNSPLHF	TGCGCCAGTTCAGGGGGCGATAATTCACCCCTCCACTTT
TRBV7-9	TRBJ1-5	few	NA	CASSLEGSNQPQHF	TGTGCCAGCAGCTTGGAGGGAAGCAATCAGCCCCAGCATTTT
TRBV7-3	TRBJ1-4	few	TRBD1	CASSTPGQGKEKLFF	TGTGCCAGCAGCACACCGGGACAGGGGAAGGAAAAACTGTTTTTT
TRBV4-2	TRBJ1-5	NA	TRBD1	CASSRSGTDYQPQHF	TGTGCCAGCAGCCGCTCCGGGACAGATTATCAGCCCCAGCATTTT
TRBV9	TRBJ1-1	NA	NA	CASSVAPTNTEAFF	TGTGCCAGCAGCGTAGCTCCTACGAACACTGAAGCTTTCTTT
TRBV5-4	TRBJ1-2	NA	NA	CASSWGDLLHGYTF	TGTGCCAGCAGCTGGGGGGACCTACTCCATGGCTACACCTTC
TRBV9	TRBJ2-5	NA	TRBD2	CASTRGGSQETQYF	TGTGCCAGCACCCGGGGGGGGAGTCAAGAGACCCAGTACTTC
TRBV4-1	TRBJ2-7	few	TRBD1	CASRLTGTGDYEQYF	TGCGCCAGCAGACTCACCGGGACAGGGGACTACGAGCAGTACTTC
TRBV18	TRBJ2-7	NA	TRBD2	CASSPQGGIYEQYF	TGTGCCAGCTCACCGCAGGGAGGGATCTACGAGCAGTACTTC
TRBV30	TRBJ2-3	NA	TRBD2	CAWSKLAGGGTDTQYF	TGTGCCTGGAGTAAACTAGCGGGAGGGGGCACAGATACGCAGTATTTT
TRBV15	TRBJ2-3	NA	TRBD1	CATSRDLGTGVSDTQYF	TGTGCCACCAGCAGAGATCTTGGGACAGGGGTTTCAGATACGCAGTATTTT
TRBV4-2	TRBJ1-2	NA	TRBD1	CASSQGRRARQGGYGYTF	TGTGCCAGCAGCCAAGGTAGAAGGGCCCGACAGGGGGGCTATGGCTACACCTTC
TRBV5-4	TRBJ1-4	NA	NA	CASSLAAGGRATNEKLFF	TGTGCCAGCAGCTTGGCCGCGGGGGGCAGAGCAACTAATGAAAAACTGTTTTTT
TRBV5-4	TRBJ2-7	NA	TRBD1	CASSSKAGTVDGGEQYF	TGTGCCAGCAGCTCCAAGGCCGGGACAGTGGATGGAGGCGAGCAGTACTTC
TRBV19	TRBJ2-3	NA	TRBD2	CASSRRTSGVTDTQYF	TGTGCCAGTAGTAGGAGGACTAGCGGGGTCACAGATACGCAGTATTTT
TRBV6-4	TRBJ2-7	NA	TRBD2	CASRSTSGSSEQYF	TGTGCCAGCAGGAGTACTAGCGGGAGCTCCGAGCAGTACTTC
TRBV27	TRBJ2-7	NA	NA	CASNSFRGEQYF	TGTGCCAGCAATTCCTTCAGGGGTGAGCAGTACTTC
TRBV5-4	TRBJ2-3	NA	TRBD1	CASSSGTGTDTQYF	TGTGCCAGCAGCTCTGGGACAGGCACAGATACGCAGTATTTT
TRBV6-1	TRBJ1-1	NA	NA	CASSEPWGGRNTEAFF	TGTGCCAGCAGTGAACCCTGGGGGGGCAGGAACACTGAAGCTTTCTTT
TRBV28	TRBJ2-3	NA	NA	CASSSPTDTQYF	TGTGCCAGCAGTTCCCCGACAGATACGCAGTATTTT
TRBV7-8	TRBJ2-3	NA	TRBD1	CASSQGAGFTDTQYF	TGTGCCAGCAGCCAGGGGGCGGGTTTTACGGATACGCAGTATTTT
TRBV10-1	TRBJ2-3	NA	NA	CASSDERITDTQYF	TGCGCCAGCAGTGATGAGAGGATAACAGATACGCAGTATTTT
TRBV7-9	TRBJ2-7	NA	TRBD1	CASRSRQGRTYEQYF	TGTGCCAGCAGATCCCGACAGGGAAGGACCTACGAGCAGTACTTC
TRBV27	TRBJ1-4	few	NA	CASSLTGQHNEKLFF	TGTGCCAGCAGTTTAACAGGACAGCATAATGAAAAACTGTTTTTT
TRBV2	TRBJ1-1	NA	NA	CASRGPDRLNTEAFF	TGTGCCAGCAGAGGACCCGACAGACTGAACACTGAAGCTTTCTTT